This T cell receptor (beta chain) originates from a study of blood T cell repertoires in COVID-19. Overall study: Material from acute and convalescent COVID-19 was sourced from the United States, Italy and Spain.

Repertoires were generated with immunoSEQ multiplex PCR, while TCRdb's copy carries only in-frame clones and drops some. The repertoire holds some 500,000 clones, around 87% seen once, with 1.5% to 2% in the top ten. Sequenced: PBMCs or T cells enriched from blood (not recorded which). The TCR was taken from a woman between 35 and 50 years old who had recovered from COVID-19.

The CDR3 is CASSASGGYGYTF. DNA of the CDR3: TGTGCCAGCAGCGCCTCAGGAGGGTATGGCTACACCTTC. The genes are TRBV11-2 and TRBJ1-2; D gene ambiguous. Germline V gene data show CDR1 as SGHAT and CDR2 as FQNNGV. This CDR3 region has 13 residues. V shed 5 bases and J shed 5 bases, with 12 bases lying between them.